This T cell receptor beta chain was sequenced for a study of shared T cell receptors in the human thymus. The assay was immunoSEQ multiplex PCR, and TCRdb's table has in-frame clones only and misses some. The sample yields approximately 660,000 clones, roughly 90% seen once. CDR3 size: 17 residues. The V end lost 1 base, the J end lost 0 bases, and 16 bases lay between the germline ends. Looked up from germline, CDR1 is SQVTM and CDR2 is ANQGSEA. This clone appeared a single time. This same sample was also part of a study on human thymus T cells. According to that study: Resections that were taken during corrective heart surgery supplied the thymus tissue. Thymic and blood repertoires seemed to show skewed V and J gene use. Unrelated people showed highly overlapping thymic repertoires, related research reported.

The chain uses TRBV29-1 and TRBJ2-4; D is perhaps TRBD2 (7 bases). The sample consisted of thymocytes. This sequence was found in a boy under two years old with a congenital heart defect. The CDR3 region has the DNA TGCAGCGTTGAAGTGGGGGCGGGGGCCCTAGCCAAAAACATTCAGTACTTC. It specifies CSVEVGAGALAKNIQYF. The full variable domain, rest sourced from reference TRBV29-1 and TRBJ2-4, is SAVISQKPSRDICQRGTSLTIQCQVDSQVTMMFWYRQQPGQSLTLIATANQGSEATYESGFVIDKFPISRPNLTFSTLTVSNMSPEDSSIYLCSVEVGAGALAKNIQYFGAGTRLSVL.